This T cell receptor (beta chain) was identified in a study of T cells after yellow fever vaccination. Study results and limitations: Some clonotypes, a small share, were shared between CD4 and CD8 compartments.

Production of TCR cDNA was by 5'RACE template switching, which also added a universal primer site and UMIs. TCRdb re-called the 5' RACE reads through MiXCR, storing one row per CDR3 protein. The repertoire has some 550,000 distinct CDR3 sequences, about 19% of them found once; the top ten carry more than 13%. To note about this clonotype: Its specificity is not known.

The V end lost 3 bases, the J end lost 3 bases, and 11 bases lay between the germline ends. The CDR3 runs to 14 residues. The input for sequencing was PBMCs, taken 15 days after the yellow fever booster vaccination. The clonotype was recovered from a man younger than 45 who received the YFV17D yellow fever vaccine. The rearrangement uses TRBV12-3 or TRBV12-4 and TRBJ2-5; D may be TRBD1 (5 bases). The CDR3 sequence: CASSLRQGKETQYF. CDR3 in DNA: TGTGCCAGCAGTTTGCGGCAGGGAAAAGAGACCCAGTACTTC.